The source of this TCR beta chain is a study of control samples from healthy donors and cancer patients. The germline gives CDR1 LGHNA, CDR2 YNFKEQ. The CDR3 sequence is 11 residues long. TCRdb's table, derived via immunoSEQ multiplex PCR, lists solely in-frame clones and lacks some. This table holds roughly 49,000 clones, around 90% found once. Details on this clone: One end of the junction is discordant with germline, which a read error may explain.

The chain recombines TRBV4-2 with TRBJ1-3; 9 bases map to TRBD1. The sample comprised PBMCs. The TCR originated in a man younger than 45 with colorectal cancer. In nucleotides, the CDR3 is TGTGCCAGCCAAGGACAGGGGACGCCTCATTTT. This gives the protein CASQGQGTPHF.